The 21 T cell receptor beta chains below were found in one sample sequenced in a study of T cells in Graves' hyperthyroidism and ophthalmopathy (dated by TCRdb to about 2019). Libraries were constructed by multiplex PCR. Sequencing relied on an Illumina HiSeq 2000. The TCR beta CDR3 regions were amplified from the RNA transcripts. A first-round RT-PCR of the TCR CDR3 used the HTBI primer set with the Qiagen OneStep RT-PCR kit. TCRdb took the public reads, trimmed them with fastp at Q25, ran MiXCR for clone calling and kept in-frame beta chains. Every entry covers one CDR3 protein and lists the most common genes and DNA from its rows. For this sample the table gives 400,000 to 550,000 distinct CDR3 sequences, of which around 14% were detected only once. 15% to 20% of the sample lies in the top ten. The sample comprised blood. The receptors stem from a woman between 18 and 29 years old with Graves' hyperthyroidism.

This clonotype occurred many times. V is TRBV6-1 and J is TRBJ2-7; TRBD1 matches 7 bases. V dropped 6 bases and J dropped 3; count of bases not matched to a gene: 14. From germline, CDR1 is MNHNS and CDR2 SASEGT. The CDR3 length is 16 residues. This chain's CDR3 is CASRQCPGTVVYEQYV. Written as DNA, the CDR3 is TGTGCCAGCAGACAATGCCCCGGGACAGTCGTCTACGAGCAGTACGTC.

The CDR3 DNA reads as TGCAGTGCTAGAGATGGAGGAACTGCGAGCTATGGCTACACCTTC. It yields the protein CSARDGGTASYGYTF. The chain recombines TRBV20-1 with TRBJ1-2; unclear D gene. Germline assignment: CDR1 DFQATT and CDR2 SNEGSKA (reference sequence). The CDR3 extends over 15 amino acids. The V end was cut by 0 bases, the J end by 4 bases, with 15 bases between.

This clonotype was found many times. The chain joins TRBV2 to TRBJ1-1; tentatively, D is TRBD1 (5 bases). CDR1 and CDR2 from the germline V gene are SNHLY and FYNNEI. Trimming took 8 bases from V and 2 from J, leaving 12 bases between them. This CDR3 is built from 13 residues. The CDR3 DNA follows: TGTGCCAGCGCCCCAGGGTTTAACACTGAAGCTTTCTTT. This gives the protein CASAPGFNTEAFF.

This clonotype was seen many times. The chain combines TRBV6-1 with TRBJ1-1; 8 bases fit TRBD1. After removal of 5 bases from V and 6 bases from J, the junction contained 5 bases not matched to a gene. CDR3 length equals 13 residues. Per the germline V gene, CDR1 is MNHNS and CDR2 is SASEGT. The CDR3, as DNA: TGTGCCAGCAGTTTGTTCAGGGGGCCTGAAGCTTTCTTT. Its protein is CASSLFRGPEAFF.

This clonotype came up many times. The chain is built from TRBV9 and TRBJ1-1, with D perhaps matching TRBD1 (5 bases). This CDR3 comprises 14 residues. Per germline, CDR1 SGDLS and CDR2 YYNGEE. Trimming cost V 4 bases and J 3 bases, with 13 bases left between them. The CDR3 coding sequence is TGTGCCAGCAGCCCCCAAGGGGATTACACTGAAGCTTTCTTT. This gives the protein CASSPQGDYTEAFF.

This clonotype was seen many times. This chain uses TRBV12-3 or TRBV12-4 with TRBJ2-1, with 15 bases identical to TRBD2. V shed 7 bases and J 1 base; nucleotides not matched to a gene: 2. This CDR3 spans 16 amino acids. This CDR3 reads CASMGLAGGSYNEQFF. CDR3 coding DNA: TGTGCCAGCATGGGACTAGCGGGAGGTTCCTACAATGAGCAGTTCTTC.

The rearrangement links TRBV10-3 to TRBJ2-3; 8 positions match TRBD2. The CDR3 contains 14 residues. Per germline, CDR1 ENHRY and CDR2 SYGVKD. Trimming removed 2 bases from V and 5 bases from J; junction bases left unmatched: 3. The CDR3 DNA follows: TGTGCCATCAGTGAGCGGGAGGGAAGAGATACGCAGTATTTT. It translates to CAISEREGRDTQYF.

This clonotype was picked up a small number of times. The CDR3: CASSLGTSGTDEQFF. DNA of the CDR3: TGTGCCAGCAGCCTCGGGACTAGCGGGACTGATGAGCAGTTCTTC. This chain links TRBV7-9 with TRBJ2-1; 13 bases fit TRBD2. Unmatched junction bases numbered 6, after V lost 5 bases and J lost 8 bases. Per the germline V gene, CDR1 is SEHNR and CDR2 is FQNEAQ (reference sequence). This CDR3 has 15 residues. Looking up the rest from reference TRBV7-9 and TRBJ2-1 gives the full variable domain: DTGVSQNPRHKITKRGQNVTFRCDPISEHNRLYWYRQTLGQGPEFLTYFQNEAQLEKSRLLSDRFSAERPKGSFSTLEIQRTEQGDSAMYLCASSLGTSGTDEQFFGPGTRLTVL.

The chain combines TRBV18 with TRBJ2-5, with 7 nucleotides matching TRBD1. This CDR3 region has 13 residues. Looked up from germline, CDR1 is KGHSH and CDR2 is LQKENI. V lost 0 bases, J lost 5 bases, and 0 bases stayed unmatched. Written as DNA, the CDR3 is TGTGCCAGCTCACCACCGACAGGGGAGACCCAGTACTTC. Protein sequence: CASSPPTGETQYF.

V usage is TRBV20-1 and J usage is TRBJ2-7; D is perhaps TRBD2 (7 bases). Trimming left V 3 bases short and J 4 bases short, with 16 bases between. The CDR3 has 14 amino acids. Germline V CDR1 and CDR2: DFQATT, SNEGSKA (reference sequence). CDR3 region: CSASGRGATYEQYF. DNA for the CDR3: TGCAGTGCTAGTGGTCGGGGGGCCACGTACGAGCAGTACTTC.

The chain has TRBV7-3 and TRBJ2-1; 12 bases map to TRBD2. Losses at the gene ends were 5 bases for V and 9 bases for J; bases not matched to a gene: 11. CDR1 is SGHTA, CDR2 FQGTGA, per germline. The CDR3 totals 16 residues. The CDR3, as DNA: TGTGCCAGCAGCCCCCTAGCGGGAGGGCCCAGAATTGAGCAGTTCTTC. Amino acids: CASSPLAGGPRIEQFF.

In this sample, this clonotype turned up many times. The V call is TRBV7-9, the J call TRBJ2-3; possible D gene TRBD1, 5 bases. The CDR3 is 15 residues long. With 5 bases removed from V and 4 bases from J, the gap between germline ends came to 16 bases. The germline gives CDR1 SEHNR, CDR2 FQNEAQ (reference sequence). CDR3 nucleotide sequence: TGTGCCAGCAGCACGACAGTGTCGGATCCAGATACGCAGTATTTT. Its translation: CASSTTVSDPDTQYF.

In this sample, this clonotype turned up a few times. V gene TRBV20-1 combines with J gene TRBJ1-4, with no clear D. Germline CDR1 and CDR2: DFQATT and SNEGSKA (reference sequence). CDR3 length: 15 amino acids. V lost 0 bases to trimming and J lost 5 bases, with 13 bases between them. Here the CDR3 reads CSARDPLQTNEKLFF. The CDR3 DNA reads TGCAGTGCTAGAGATCCCCTGCAGACGAATGAAAAACTGTTTTTT.

This clonotype appeared a few times. The chain couples TRBV6-1 to TRBJ2-7; weak D call: TRBD2 (5 bases). Trimming removed 3 bases from V and 1 base from J, with 16 bases in between. CDR3 size: 16 residues. Germline V CDR1 and CDR2: MNHNS, SASEGT. CDR3 amino acids: CASSDPSSTGSYEQYF. DNA for the CDR3: TGTGCCAGCAGTGACCCCTCCTCGACGGGATCCTACGAGCAGTACTTC.

The sample holds many counts of this clonotype. The chain carries TRBV6-1 and TRBJ2-1, with D hard to call. CDR1 and CDR2 (germline): MNHNS, SASEGT. V was trimmed by 4 bases and J by 6 bases, leaving 7 bases between them. CDR3 length: 12 residues. The chain's CDR3 is CASSVERNEQFF. CDR3 nucleotide sequence: TGTGCCAGCAGTGTTGAGCGCAATGAGCAGTTCTTC.

This clonotype came up many times. The chain couples TRBV11-2 to TRBJ1-2; D remains ambiguous. Trimming took off 1 base at V and 6 bases at J, with 12 bases between the two ends. Germline V lookup: CDR1 SGHAT, CDR2 FQNNGV. CDR3 length: 14 amino acids. The CDR3: CASSLAGPLDGYTF. As DNA, the CDR3 is TGTGCCAGCAGCTTAGCGGGTCCGCTGGATGGCTACACCTTC.

This clonotype was picked up many times. The V gene is TRBV11-1, the J gene TRBJ2-5; D uncertain. Germline-derived CDR1 and CDR2 are SGHAT and FQDESV (reference sequence). The CDR3 loop spans 14 amino acids. V was shortened by 2 bases and J by 1 base, with 8 bases between the two germline ends. The CDR3 DNA sequence: TGTGCCAGCAGCTTACGAGGCAGCCAAGAGACCCAGTACTTC. It encodes CASSLRGSQETQYF.

This clonotype appeared many times. The V gene is TRBV29-1, the J gene TRBJ1-1; 7 bases are a match to TRBD1. V was clipped by 4 bases and J by 1 base; unmatched bases: 6. This CDR3 is built from 14 residues. Germline V lookup: CDR1 SQVTM, CDR2 ANQGSEA. CDR3 in amino acids: CSVVPWTGNTEAFF. For the CDR3, the DNA is TGCAGCGTTGTCCCGTGGACAGGGAACACTGAAGCTTTCTTT.

Remarks on this clonotype: A much larger clone is a single base away; this may be a read error. The rearrangement uses TRBV6-2 or TRBV6-3 and TRBJ2-1; D might be TRBD1 or TRBD2, each matching 5 bases. Looked up from germline, CDR1 is MNHEY and CDR2 is SVGEGT. This CDR3 is built from 16 residues. V was shortened by 7 bases and J by 2 bases, with 18 bases between the two germline ends. The CDR3 here is CASIGRSSGPYNEQFF. The DNA of the CDR3 is TGTGCCAGCATCGGTCGGTCGTCGGGACCCTACAATGAGCAGTTCTTC.

The V call is TRBV9, the J call TRBJ1-3, with no clear D. Germline CDR1 is SGDLS and CDR2 is YYNGEE. V was trimmed by 0 bases and J by 0 bases, leaving 4 bases between them. The length of the CDR3 is 14 residues. CDR3 sequence: CASSVDDSGNTIYF. For the CDR3, the DNA is TGTGCCAGCAGCGTAGATGACTCTGGAAACACCATATATTTT.

This clonotype was counted ten times or more. The chain combines TRBV18 with TRBJ1-4, with D unresolved. V lost 0 bases and J lost 11, with 16 bases in between. Germline CDR1 reads KGHSH; CDR2 reads LQKENI. This CDR3 comprises 15 residues. Here the CDR3 DNA reads TGTGCCAGCTCACCACCTGAGGGCCCAATGAGGAAACTGTTTTTT. This translates into CASSPPEGPMRKLFF.